Detailed here is one T cell receptor (beta chain). The sample is drawn from a study of blood T cell repertoires in COVID-19. For the study at large: Material from acute and convalescent COVID-19 was sourced from the United States, Italy and Spain. T cells, B-cell-depleted T cells, or PBMCs supplied cDNA or gDNA.

Under the authors' procedure: Nucleated cell counts were estimated from reference gene primer amplification. Assay: immunoSEQ multiplex PCR; the TCRdb copy retains only in-frame clones and omits some. The V and J calls and clone size are taken from that table; D and trimming were inferred from the DNA. This table has around 220,000 clones, roughly 80% appearing once. The CDR3 loop spans 14 amino acids. From germline, CDR1 is SGHTA and CDR2 FQGNSA. Trimming took off 5 bases at V and 3 bases at J, with 13 bases between the two ends. The specimen was peripheral blood. This chain uses TRBV7-2 with TRBJ1-1, with D maybe TRBD1 (6 bases). The sequence was obtained from a human donor in a cohort sampled during active COVID-19. As DNA, the CDR3 is TGTGCCAGCAGCCTCGGACAGTTGTACACTGAAGCTTTCTTT. The encoded protein is CASSLGQLYTEAFF.